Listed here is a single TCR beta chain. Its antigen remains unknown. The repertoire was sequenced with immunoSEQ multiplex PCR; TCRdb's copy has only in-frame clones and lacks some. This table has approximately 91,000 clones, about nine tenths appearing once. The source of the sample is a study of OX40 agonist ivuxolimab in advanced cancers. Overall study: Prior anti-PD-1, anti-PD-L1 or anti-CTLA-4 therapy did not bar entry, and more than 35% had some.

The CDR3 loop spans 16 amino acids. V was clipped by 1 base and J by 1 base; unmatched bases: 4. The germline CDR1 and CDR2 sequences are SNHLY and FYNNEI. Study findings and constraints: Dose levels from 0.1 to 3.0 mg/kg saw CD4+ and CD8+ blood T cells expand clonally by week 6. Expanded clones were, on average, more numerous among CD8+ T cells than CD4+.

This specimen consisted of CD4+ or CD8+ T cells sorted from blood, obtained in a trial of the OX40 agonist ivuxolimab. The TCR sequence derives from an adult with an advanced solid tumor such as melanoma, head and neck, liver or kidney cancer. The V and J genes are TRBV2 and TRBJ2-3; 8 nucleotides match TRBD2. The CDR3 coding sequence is TGTGCCAGCAGTGAAGGGCCGGGGGGGCGCACAGATACGCAGTATTTT. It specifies CASSEGPGGRTDTQYF.